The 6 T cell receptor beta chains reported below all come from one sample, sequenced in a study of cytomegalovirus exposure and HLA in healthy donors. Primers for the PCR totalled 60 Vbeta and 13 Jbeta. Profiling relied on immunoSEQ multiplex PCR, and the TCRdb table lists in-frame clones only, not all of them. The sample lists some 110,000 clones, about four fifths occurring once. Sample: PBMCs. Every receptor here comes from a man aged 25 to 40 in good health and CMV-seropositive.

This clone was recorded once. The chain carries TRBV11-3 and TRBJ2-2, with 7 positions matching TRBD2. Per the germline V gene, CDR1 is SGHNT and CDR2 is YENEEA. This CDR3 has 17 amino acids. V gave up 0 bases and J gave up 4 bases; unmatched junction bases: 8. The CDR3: CASSLEGRLAGTGELFF. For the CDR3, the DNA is TGTGCCAGCAGCTTAGAGGGGCGACTAGCTGGCACCGGGGAGCTGTTTTTT.

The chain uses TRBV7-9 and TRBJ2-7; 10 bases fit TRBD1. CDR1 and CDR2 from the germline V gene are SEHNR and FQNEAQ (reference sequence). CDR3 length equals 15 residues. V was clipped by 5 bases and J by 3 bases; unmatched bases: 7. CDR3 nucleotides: TGTGCCAGCAGCAGATTGACAGGGGGCAGCTACGAGCAGTACTTC. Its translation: CASSRLTGGSYEQYF.

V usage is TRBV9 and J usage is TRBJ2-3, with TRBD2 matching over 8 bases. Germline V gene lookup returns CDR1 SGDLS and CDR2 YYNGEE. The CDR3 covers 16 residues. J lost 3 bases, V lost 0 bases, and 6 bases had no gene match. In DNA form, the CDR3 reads TGTGCCAGCAGCGTAGGCGGCGGGAGGCCTACAGATACGCAGTATTTT. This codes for CASSVGGGRPTDTQYF.

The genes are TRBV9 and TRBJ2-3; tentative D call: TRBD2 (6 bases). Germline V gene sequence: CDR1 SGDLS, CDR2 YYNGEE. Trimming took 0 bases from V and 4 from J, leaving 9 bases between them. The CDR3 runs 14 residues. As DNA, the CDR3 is TGTGCCAGCAGCGTAGGACTAGGGGCAGATACGCAGTATTTT. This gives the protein CASSVGLGADTQYF.

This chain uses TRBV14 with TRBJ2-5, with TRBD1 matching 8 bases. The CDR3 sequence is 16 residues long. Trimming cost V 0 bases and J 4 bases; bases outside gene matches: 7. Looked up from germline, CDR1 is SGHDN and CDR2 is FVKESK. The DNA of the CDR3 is TGTGCCAGCAGCCAAGATGGTTGGACAGGGCGAGAGACCCAGTACTTC. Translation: CASSQDGWTGRETQYF.

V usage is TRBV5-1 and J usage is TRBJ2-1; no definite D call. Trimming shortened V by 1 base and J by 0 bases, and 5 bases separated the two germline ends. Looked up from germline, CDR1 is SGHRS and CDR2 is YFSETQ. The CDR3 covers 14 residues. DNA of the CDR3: TGCGCCAGCAGCTTGATGAGCTCCTACAATGAGCAGTTCTTC. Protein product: CASSLMSSYNEQFF.